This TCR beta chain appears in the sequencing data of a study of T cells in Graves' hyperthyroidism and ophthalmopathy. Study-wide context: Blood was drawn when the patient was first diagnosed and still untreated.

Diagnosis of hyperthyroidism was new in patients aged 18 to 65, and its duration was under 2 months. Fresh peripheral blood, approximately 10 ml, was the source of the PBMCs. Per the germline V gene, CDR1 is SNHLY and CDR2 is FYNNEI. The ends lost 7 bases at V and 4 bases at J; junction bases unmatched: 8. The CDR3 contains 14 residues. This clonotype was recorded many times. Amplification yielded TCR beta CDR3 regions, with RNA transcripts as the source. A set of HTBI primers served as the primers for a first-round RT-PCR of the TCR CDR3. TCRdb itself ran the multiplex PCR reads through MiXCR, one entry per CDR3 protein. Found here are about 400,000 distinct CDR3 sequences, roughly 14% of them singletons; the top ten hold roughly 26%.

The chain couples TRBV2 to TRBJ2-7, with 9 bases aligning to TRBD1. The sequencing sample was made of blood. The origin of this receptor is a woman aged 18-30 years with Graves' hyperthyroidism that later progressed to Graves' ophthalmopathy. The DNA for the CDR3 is TGTGCCAGCATCCCCGGGACAGGGTCTTACGAGCAGTACTTC. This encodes CASIPGTGSYEQYF.